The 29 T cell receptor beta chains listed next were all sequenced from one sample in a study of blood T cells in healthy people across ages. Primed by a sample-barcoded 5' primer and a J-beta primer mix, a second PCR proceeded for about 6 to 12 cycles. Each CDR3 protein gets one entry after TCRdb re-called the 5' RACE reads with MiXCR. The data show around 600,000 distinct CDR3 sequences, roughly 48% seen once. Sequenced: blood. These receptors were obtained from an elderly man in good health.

CDR3 sequence: CASRDQTYEQYF. The CDR3 bases are TGCGCCAGCAGAGACCAGACTTACGAGCAGTACTTC. This chain connects TRBV5-1 to TRBJ2-7; D not resolved. The CDR3 totals 12 residues. V was clipped by 5 bases and J by 4 bases, with 10 bases between them. Germline values: CDR1 SGHRS, CDR2 YFSETQ.

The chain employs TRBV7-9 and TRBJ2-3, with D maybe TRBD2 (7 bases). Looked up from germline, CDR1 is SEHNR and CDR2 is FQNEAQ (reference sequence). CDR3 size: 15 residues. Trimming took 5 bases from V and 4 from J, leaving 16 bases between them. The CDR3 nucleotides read TGTGCCAGCAGCCCCACGGGGGGCGAGGCAGATACGCAGTATTTT. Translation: CASSPTGGEADTQYF.

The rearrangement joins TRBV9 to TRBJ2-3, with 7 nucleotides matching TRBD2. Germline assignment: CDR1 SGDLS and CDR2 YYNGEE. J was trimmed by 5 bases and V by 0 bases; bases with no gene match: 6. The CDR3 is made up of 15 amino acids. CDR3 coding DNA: TGTGCCAGCAGCGTAGGATTAGGCGGGGGAGATACGCAGTATTTT. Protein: CASSVGLGGGDTQYF.

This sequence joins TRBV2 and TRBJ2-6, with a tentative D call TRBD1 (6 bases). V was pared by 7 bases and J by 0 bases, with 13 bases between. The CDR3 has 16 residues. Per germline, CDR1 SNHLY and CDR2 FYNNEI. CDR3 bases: TGTGCCAGCAAGGACAGTATGATCTCTGGGGCCAACGTCCTGACTTTC. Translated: CASKDSMISGANVLTF.

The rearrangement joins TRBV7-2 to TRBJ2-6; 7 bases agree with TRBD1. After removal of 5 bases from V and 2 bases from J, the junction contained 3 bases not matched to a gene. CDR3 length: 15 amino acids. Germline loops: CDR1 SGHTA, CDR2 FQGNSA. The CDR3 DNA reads TGTGCCAGCAGCGACGACAGGGCTGGGGCCAACGTCCTGACTTTC. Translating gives CASSDDRAGANVLTF.

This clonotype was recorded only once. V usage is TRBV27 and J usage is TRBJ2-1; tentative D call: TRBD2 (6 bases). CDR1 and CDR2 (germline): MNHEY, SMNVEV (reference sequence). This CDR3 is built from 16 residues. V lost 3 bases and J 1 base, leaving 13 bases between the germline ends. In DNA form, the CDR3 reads TGTGCCAGCAGTTTCTCCGGGAGTTGGTCCTACAATGAGCAGTTCTTC. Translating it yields CASSFSGSWSYNEQFF.

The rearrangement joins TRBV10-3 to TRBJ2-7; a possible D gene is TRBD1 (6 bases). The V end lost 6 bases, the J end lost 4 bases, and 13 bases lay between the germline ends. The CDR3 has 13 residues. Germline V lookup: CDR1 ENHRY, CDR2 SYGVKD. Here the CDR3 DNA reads TGTGCCATCAGACGCGAACAGGGATACGAGCAGTACTTC. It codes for CAIRREQGYEQYF.

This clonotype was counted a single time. CDR3 DNA: TGTGCCAGCAGCCCCCAGACAGATAATTCACCCCTCCACTTT. Encoded protein: CASSPQTDNSPLHF. The chain is built from TRBV9 and TRBJ1-6; D is possibly TRBD1 (5 bases). Germline V gene data show CDR1 as SGDLS and CDR2 as YYNGEE. The CDR3 consists of 14 residues. Trimming cost V 4 bases and J 5 bases, with 10 bases left between them.

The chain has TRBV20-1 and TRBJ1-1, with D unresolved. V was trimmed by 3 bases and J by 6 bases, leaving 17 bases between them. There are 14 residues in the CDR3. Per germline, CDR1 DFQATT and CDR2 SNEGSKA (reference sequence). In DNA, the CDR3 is TGCAGTGCTAGTCTTCGGACGACTCTCTCTGAAGCTTTCTTT. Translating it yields CSASLRTTLSEAFF.

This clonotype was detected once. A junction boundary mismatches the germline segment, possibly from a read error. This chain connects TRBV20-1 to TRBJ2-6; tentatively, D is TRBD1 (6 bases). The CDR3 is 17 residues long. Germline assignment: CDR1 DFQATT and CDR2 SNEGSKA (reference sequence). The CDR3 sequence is CSAIRQELFAGANILTF. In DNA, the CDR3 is TGCAGTGCTATCAGACAGGAACTCTTCGCTGGGGCCAACATCCTGACTTTC.

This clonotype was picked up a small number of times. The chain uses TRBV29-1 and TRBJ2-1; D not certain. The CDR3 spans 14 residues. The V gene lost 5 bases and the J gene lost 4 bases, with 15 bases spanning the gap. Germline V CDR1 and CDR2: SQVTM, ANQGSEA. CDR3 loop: CSVWQAALYNEQFF. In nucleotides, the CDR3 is TGCAGCGTTTGGCAGGCTGCCCTATACAATGAGCAGTTCTTC.

CDR3 coding DNA: TGCAGTACGTGGGTCCCGAGCTCCTATAATTCACCCCTCCACTTT. Residues: CSTWVPSSYNSPLHF. V and J are TRBV20-1 and TRBJ1-6; D not resolved. This CDR3 has 15 amino acids. In germline, CDR1 is DFQATT, CDR2 SNEGSKA (reference sequence). V was shortened by 8 bases and J by 0 bases, with 14 bases between the two germline ends.

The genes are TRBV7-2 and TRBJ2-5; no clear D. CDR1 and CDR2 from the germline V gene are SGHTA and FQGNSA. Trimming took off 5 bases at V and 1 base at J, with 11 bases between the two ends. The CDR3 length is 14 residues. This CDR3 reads CASSPYSSQETQYF. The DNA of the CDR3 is TGTGCCAGCAGCCCCTACAGTTCCCAAGAGACCCAGTACTTC.

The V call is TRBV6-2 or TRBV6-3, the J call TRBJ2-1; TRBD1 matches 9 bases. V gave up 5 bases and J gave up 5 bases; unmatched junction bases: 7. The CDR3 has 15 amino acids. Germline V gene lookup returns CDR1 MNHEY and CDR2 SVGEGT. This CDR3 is CASSTQDRGNNEQFF. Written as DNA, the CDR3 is TGTGCCAGCAGTACCCAGGACAGGGGTAACAATGAGCAGTTCTTC.

The CDR3 sequence is CASSLTTAPNQPQHF. Written as DNA, the CDR3 is TGTGCCAGCAGCTTAACGACAGCTCCTAATCAGCCCCAGCATTTT. The J gene is TRBJ1-5, the V gene TRBV7-2; D perhaps matches TRBD1 (5 bases). Trimming stripped 2 bases from V and 4 bases from J, with 12 bases between. CDR3 size: 15 residues. CDR1 SGHTA and CDR2 FQGNSA come from the germline V gene.

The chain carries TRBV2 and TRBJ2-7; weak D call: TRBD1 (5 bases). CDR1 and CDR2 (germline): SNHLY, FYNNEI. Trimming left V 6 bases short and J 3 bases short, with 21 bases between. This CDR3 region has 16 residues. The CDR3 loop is CASSSRQPAGVYEQYF. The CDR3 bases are TGTGCCAGCAGCTCAAGACAGCCCGCCGGTGTCTACGAGCAGTACTTC. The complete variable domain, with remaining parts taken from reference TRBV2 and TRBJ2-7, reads EPEVTQTPSHQVTQMGQEVILRCVPISNHLYFYWYRQILGQKVEFLVSFYNNEISEKSEIFDDQFSVERPDGSNFTLKIRSTKLEDSAMYFCASSSRQPAGVYEQYFGPGTRLTVT.

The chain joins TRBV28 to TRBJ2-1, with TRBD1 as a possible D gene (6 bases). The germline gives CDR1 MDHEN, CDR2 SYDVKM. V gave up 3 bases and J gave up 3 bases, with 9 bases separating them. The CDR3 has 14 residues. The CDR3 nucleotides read TGTGCCAGCAGTTTGATAGGGGGCTACAATGAGCAGTTCTTC. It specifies CASSLIGGYNEQFF.

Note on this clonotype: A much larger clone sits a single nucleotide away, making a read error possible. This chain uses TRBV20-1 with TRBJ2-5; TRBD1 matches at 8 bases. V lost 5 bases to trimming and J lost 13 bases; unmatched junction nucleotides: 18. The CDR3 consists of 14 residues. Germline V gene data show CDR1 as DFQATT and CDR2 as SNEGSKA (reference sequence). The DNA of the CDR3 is TGCAGTGCTTCCGGGGGACAGGTTGGCAACGAGCGGTACTTC. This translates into CSASGGQVGNERYF.

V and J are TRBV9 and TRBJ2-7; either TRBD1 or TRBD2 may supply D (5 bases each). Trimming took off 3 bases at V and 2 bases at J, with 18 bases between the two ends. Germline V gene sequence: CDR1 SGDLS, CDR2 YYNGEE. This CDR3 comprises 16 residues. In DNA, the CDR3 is TGTGCCAGCAGCGCTGGGACGACCCTTAGCCCCTACGAGCAGTACTTC. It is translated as CASSAGTTLSPYEQYF.

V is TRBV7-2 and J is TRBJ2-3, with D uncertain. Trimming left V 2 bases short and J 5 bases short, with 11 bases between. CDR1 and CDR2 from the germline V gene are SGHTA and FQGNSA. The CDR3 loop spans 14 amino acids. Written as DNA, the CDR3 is TGTGCCAGCAGCTTAACCTCCGGTGAAGATACGCAGTATTTT. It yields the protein CASSLTSGEDTQYF.

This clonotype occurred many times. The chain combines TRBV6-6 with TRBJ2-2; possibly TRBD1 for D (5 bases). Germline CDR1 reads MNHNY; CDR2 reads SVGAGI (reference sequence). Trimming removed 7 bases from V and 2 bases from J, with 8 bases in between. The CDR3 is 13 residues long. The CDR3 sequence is CASKDSNTGELFF. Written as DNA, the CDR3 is TGTGCCAGCAAAGACAGTAACACCGGGGAGCTGTTTTTT.

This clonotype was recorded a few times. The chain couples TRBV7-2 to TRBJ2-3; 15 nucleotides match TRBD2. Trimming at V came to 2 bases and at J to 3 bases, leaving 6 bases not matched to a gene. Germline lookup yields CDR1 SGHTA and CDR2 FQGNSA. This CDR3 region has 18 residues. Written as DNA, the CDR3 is TGTGCCAGCAGCTTAACCCGGGGACTAGCGGGAGGAACAGATACGCAGTATTTT. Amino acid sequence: CASSLTRGLAGGTDTQYF.

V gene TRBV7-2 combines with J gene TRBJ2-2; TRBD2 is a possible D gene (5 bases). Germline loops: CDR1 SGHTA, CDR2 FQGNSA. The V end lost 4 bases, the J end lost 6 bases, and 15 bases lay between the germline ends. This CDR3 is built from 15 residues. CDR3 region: CASSSRTRTPGELFF. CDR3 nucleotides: TGTGCCAGCAGCTCCCGGACTCGCACGCCCGGGGAGCTGTTTTTT.

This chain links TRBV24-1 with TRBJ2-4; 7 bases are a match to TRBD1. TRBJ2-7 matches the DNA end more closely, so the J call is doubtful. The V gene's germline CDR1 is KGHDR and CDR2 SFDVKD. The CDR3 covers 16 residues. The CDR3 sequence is CATSDLSGQVNYEQYF. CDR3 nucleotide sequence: TGTGCCACCAGTGATCTGTCCGGACAGGTCAACTACGAGCAGTACTTC.

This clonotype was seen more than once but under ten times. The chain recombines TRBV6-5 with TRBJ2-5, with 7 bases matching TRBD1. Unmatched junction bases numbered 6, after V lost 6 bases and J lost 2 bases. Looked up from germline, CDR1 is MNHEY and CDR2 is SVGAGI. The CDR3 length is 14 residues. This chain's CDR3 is CASSRWTGQETQYF. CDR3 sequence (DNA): TGTGCCAGCAGCCGCTGGACAGGTCAAGAGACCCAGTACTTC.

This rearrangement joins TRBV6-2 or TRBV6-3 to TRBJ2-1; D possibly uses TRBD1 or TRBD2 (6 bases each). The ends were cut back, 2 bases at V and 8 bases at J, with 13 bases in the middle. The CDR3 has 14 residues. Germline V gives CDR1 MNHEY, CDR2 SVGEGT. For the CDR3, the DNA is TGTGCCAGCAGTTACGGGGGGCCAGCCGATGAGCAGTTCTTC. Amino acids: CASSYGGPADEQFF.

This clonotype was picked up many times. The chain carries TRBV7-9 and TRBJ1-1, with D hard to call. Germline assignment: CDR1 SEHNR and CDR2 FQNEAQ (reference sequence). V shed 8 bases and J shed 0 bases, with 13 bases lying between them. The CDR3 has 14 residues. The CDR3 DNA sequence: TGTGCCAGCGCTAATATAGCAATGAACACTGAAGCTTTCTTT. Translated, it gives CASANIAMNTEAFF.

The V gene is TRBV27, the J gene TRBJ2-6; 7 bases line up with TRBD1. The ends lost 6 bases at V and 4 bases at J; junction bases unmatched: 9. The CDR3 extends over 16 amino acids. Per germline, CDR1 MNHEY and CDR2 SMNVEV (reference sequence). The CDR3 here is CASSHNKGAGANVLTF. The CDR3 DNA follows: TGTGCCAGCAGCCACAATAAGGGGGCCGGGGCCAACGTCCTGACTTTC.

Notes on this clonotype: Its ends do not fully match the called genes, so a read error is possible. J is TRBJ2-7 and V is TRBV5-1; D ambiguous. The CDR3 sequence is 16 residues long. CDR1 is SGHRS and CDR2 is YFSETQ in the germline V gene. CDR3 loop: CASCLSGDITSYEQYF. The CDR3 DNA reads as TGCGCCAGCTGCTTGAGTGGAGACATTACCTCCTACGAGCAGTACTTC.